This T cell receptor (beta chain) was identified during a study of spatial heterogeneity in lung cancer. Study-level findings and limits: Expanded alpha and beta TCR counts within tumors tracked tumor mutation counts.

Stated time point: sample taken at primary tumor resection. A total of 72 untreated early-stage non-small cell lung cancer patients served as donors. Whole RNA from tumor, nontumor lung or frozen PBMC was sequenced unsorted. This CDR3 contains 15 residues. In germline, CDR1 is SGHTA, CDR2 FQGNSA. Trimming removed 1 base at V and 5 bases at J, with 11 bases between. This clonotype was counted ten times or more. Its antigen remains unknown. TCRdb redid the calling of the 5' RACE reads with MiXCR, one entry per CDR3 protein. The sample comprises thousands of distinct CDR3 sequences, roughly 2.9% of which are singletons, and about a fifth rests with the top ten.

This clonotype was obtained from a male donor with early-stage non-small cell lung cancer. This specimen was lung tumor tissue, taken at surgery. The chain has TRBV7-2 and TRBJ2-2; TRBD2 might be the D (6 bases). DNA for the CDR3: TGTGCCAGCAGCTTAGTTTTCGGGGGAACCGGGGAGCTGTTTTTT. Translating it yields CASSLVFGGTGELFF.